The rows below give T cell receptor beta chains drawn from one sample of a study of T cell responses to AZD1222 COVID-19 vaccine. Only in-frame clones appear in the TCRdb table, and some are missing; sequencing was by immunoSEQ multiplex PCR. The sample holds about 260,000 clones, about 92% seen once. Sequenced here: peripheral blood, sampled on day 0 of AZD1222 vaccination. These receptors were taken from an adult in good health. The CDR3 runs from the conserved cysteine through the conserved F or W. The D gene is left open where the match is weak.

d_gene: .
v_gene: TRBV28
j_gene: TRBJ1-6
CDR3nt: TGTGCCAGCAGTTGGACGGGAAGGGGTAATTCACCCCTCCACTTT
CDR3aa: CASSWTGRGNSPLHF

d_gene: .
v_gene: TRBV28
j_gene: TRBJ1-2
CDR3nt: TGTGCTCTCAAAAGTGGAGCTAACTATGGCTACACCTTC
CDR3aa: CALKSGANYGYTF

d_gene: TRBD1
v_gene: TRBV5-6
j_gene: TRBJ2-7
CDR3nt: TGTGCCAGCAGCTTGGGGACAGGTCCCTACGAGCAGTACTTC
CDR3aa: CASSLGTGPYEQYF

d_gene: .
v_gene: TRBV10-3
j_gene: TRBJ2-5
CDR3nt: TGTGCCATCAGTGATTCTAGTCAAGAGACCCAGTACTTC
CDR3aa: CAISDSSQETQYF

d_gene: .
v_gene: TRBV28
j_gene: TRBJ1-6
CDR3nt: TGTGCCACCCCAGGGAGCAGGGAAGGTTCACCCCTCCACTTT
CDR3aa: CATPGSREGSPLHF

d_gene: .
v_gene: TRBV2
j_gene: TRBJ1-3
CDR3nt: TGTGCCAGCAGTGAGTCTAGGGCCATCTCTGGAAACACCATATATTTT
CDR3aa: CASSESRAISGNTIYF

d_gene: .
v_gene: TRBV28
j_gene: TRBJ1-5
CDR3nt: TGTGCCAGCAGTTGGGGTAGCAATCAGCCCCAGCATTTT
CDR3aa: CASSWGSNQPQHF

d_gene: .
v_gene: TRBV5-1
j_gene: TRBJ2-7
CDR3nt: TGCGCCAGCAGCTTGGCGACAGGGGAGGGCTCCTACGAGCAGTACTTC
CDR3aa: CASSLATGEGSYEQYF

d_gene: .
v_gene: TRBV28
j_gene: TRBJ1-1
CDR3nt: TGTGCCAGCAGTTTAATGGGGTACACTGAAGCTTTCTTT
CDR3aa: CASSLMGYTEAFF

d_gene: TRBD2
v_gene: TRBV30
j_gene: TRBJ2-3
CDR3nt: TGTGCCTGGACGGGAGGGCCTACAGATACGCAGTATTTT
CDR3aa: CAWTGGPTDTQYF

d_gene: .
v_gene: TRBV19
j_gene: TRBJ1-5
CDR3nt: TGTGCCAGTACCTCGGGGCAGTTGAATCAGCCCCAGCATTTT
CDR3aa: CASTSGQLNQPQHF

d_gene: TRBD2
v_gene: TRBV28
j_gene: TRBJ2-2
CDR3nt: TGTGCCAGCTTACGAGGACTAGCCGGGGCCCCCGGACTGTTTTTT
CDR3aa: CASLRGLAGAPGLFF

d_gene: .
v_gene: TRBV18
j_gene: TRBJ2-3
CDR3nt: TGTGCCAGCTCACCACTCCGGACAGAGAGCACAGATACGCAGTATTTT
CDR3aa: CASSPLRTESTDTQYF

d_gene: .
v_gene: TRBV6-6
j_gene: TRBJ1-3
CDR3nt: TGTGCCAGTACCATCTCTGGAAACACCATATATTTT
CDR3aa: CASTISGNTIYF

d_gene: TRBD1
v_gene: TRBV10-3
j_gene: TRBJ2-7
CDR3nt: TGTGCCATCAGTGAGTGGGACAGCTACGAGCAGTACTTC
CDR3aa: CAISEWDSYEQYF

d_gene: TRBD2
v_gene: TRBV5-4
j_gene: TRBJ2-7
CDR3nt: TGTGCCAGCAGCCTCGGGGGGGCGCAGGGACCCTACGAGCAGTACTTC
CDR3aa: CASSLGGAQGPYEQYF

d_gene: .
v_gene: TRBV6-5
j_gene: TRBJ2-7
CDR3nt: TGTGCCAGCGGGAGAGGGCATAAGGGGTACGAGCAGTACTTC
CDR3aa: CASGRGHKGYEQYF

d_gene: .
v_gene: TRBV11-2
j_gene: TRBJ1-5
CDR3nt: TGTGCCAGCAGTCAAGGGGGGACCGAGTCTCAGCCCCAGCATTTT
CDR3aa: CASSQGGTESQPQHF

d_gene: .
v_gene: TRBV21-1
j_gene: TRBJ1-1
CDR3nt: TGTGCCAGCAGCAAGGGGATCCTTGAAGCTTTCTTT
CDR3aa: CASSKGILEAFF